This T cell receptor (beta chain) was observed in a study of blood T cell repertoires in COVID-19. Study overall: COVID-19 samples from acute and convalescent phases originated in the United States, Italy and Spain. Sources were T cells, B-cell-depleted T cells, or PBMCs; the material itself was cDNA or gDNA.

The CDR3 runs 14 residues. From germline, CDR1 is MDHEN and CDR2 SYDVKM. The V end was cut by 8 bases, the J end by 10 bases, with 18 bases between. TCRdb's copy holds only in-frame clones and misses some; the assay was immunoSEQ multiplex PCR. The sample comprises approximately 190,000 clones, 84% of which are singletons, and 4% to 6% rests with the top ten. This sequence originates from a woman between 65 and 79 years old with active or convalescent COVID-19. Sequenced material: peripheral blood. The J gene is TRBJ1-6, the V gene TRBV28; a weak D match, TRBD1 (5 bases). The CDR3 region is CASDLSGGMSPLHF. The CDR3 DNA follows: TGTGCCAGCGACCTCTCGGGGGGGATGTCACCCCTCCACTTT.